This passage covers 23 T cell receptor beta chains from one sample sequenced in a study of neurological immune-mediated disorders. TCRdb analysed the 5' RACE reads with MiXCR anew, one entry per CDR3 protein. The sample gives just under 60,000 distinct CDR3 sequences, 2% to 3% of which show up once; less than 3.5% is in the top ten. Specimen: PBMCs. These receptors came from a man in his forties or fifties with multiple sclerosis.

This clonotype was observed many times. The chain has TRBV7-2 and TRBJ1-1; D possibly corresponds to TRBD1 (6 bases). V was pared by 5 bases and J by 5 bases, with 15 bases between. The CDR3 is 14 amino acids. The germline CDR1 and CDR2 sequences are SGHTA and FQGNSA. This chain's CDR3 is CASSPQGRWTEAFF. CDR3 in DNA: TGTGCCAGCAGCCCCCAGGGGAGGTGGACTGAAGCTTTCTTT.

Many counts were recorded for this clonotype. The CDR3 DNA sequence: TGTGCCAGCAGGAGCGGGGGATCCTACGAGCAGTACTTC. This sequence encodes CASRSGGSYEQYF. The chain uses TRBV6-6 and TRBJ2-7; 8 bases map to TRBD2. Germline loops: CDR1 MNHNY, CDR2 SVGAGI (reference sequence). The junction had 2 bases not matched to a gene; V was cut back by 6 bases and J by 1 base. The CDR3 is 13 amino acids.

In its sample, this clonotype was seen many times. The chain has TRBV5-5 and TRBJ2-5; tentative D call: TRBD2 (5 bases). Germline V CDR1 and CDR2: SGHKS, YYEKEE (reference sequence). Between the trimmed V and J ends, which lost 1 base and 2 bases, there was a span of 12 bases. The CDR3 has 15 residues. CDR3 amino acids: CASSLTARRQETQYF. The CDR3 nucleotides are TGTGCCAGCAGCTTGACGGCTCGGAGGCAAGAGACCCAGTACTTC.

This clonotype was seen many times. V gene TRBV3-1 combines with J gene TRBJ2-7; the match to TRBD2 covers 7 bases. The CDR3 spans 17 residues. With V trimmed by 4 bases and J by 2 bases, 14 bases remained unmatched. Germline V CDR1 and CDR2: LGHDT, YNNKEL (reference sequence). The CDR3 DNA reads as TGTGCCAGCAGCCTTCAAGGTGGGCGGGGGTCCGCCTACGAGCAGTACTTC. Protein sequence: CASSLQGGRGSAYEQYF.

Ten or more counts support this clonotype. The V call is TRBV27, the J call TRBJ2-3, with 8 bases fitting TRBD2. This CDR3 spans 14 amino acids. After removal of 3 bases from V and 8 bases from J, the junction contained 7 bases not matched to a gene. Per germline, CDR1 MNHEY and CDR2 SMNVEV (reference sequence). This CDR3 reads CASSLSGGIVTQYF. The CDR3 nucleotides are TGTGCCAGCAGTTTGTCGGGGGGGATTGTTACGCAGTATTTT.

This clonotype was detected many times. The chain's CDR3 is CASSVQEDSPLHF. As DNA, the CDR3 is TGCGCCAGCAGCGTCCAGGAAGATTCACCCCTCCACTTT. The chain is built from TRBV5-1 and TRBJ1-6; no reliable D call. Trimming stripped 4 bases from V and 8 bases from J, with 10 bases between. CDR3 length equals 13 residues. The germline gives CDR1 SGHRS, CDR2 YFSETQ.

This clonotype was found many times. This chain connects TRBV5-1 to TRBJ2-3; D unclear. CDR1 is SGHRS and CDR2 is YFSETQ in the germline V gene. This CDR3 is built from 12 residues. V lost 5 bases, J lost 2 bases, and 6 bases lay in between. DNA of the CDR3: TGCGCCAGCAGGCGTTCCACAGATACGCAGTATTTT. Translation gives CASRRSTDTQYF.

This clonotype was recorded at least ten times. The rearrangement joins TRBV4-1 to TRBJ1-2; D call uncertain. The CDR3 extends over 15 amino acids. The V end was cut by 1 base, the J end by 4 bases, with 13 bases between. Germline values: CDR1 MGHRA, CDR2 YSYEKL. This CDR3 is CASSQVRPGIYGYTF. For the CDR3, the DNA is TGCGCCAGCAGCCAAGTCCGTCCGGGGATCTATGGCTACACCTTC.

This clonotype has a count of ten or more. J is TRBJ2-2 and V is TRBV5-1; D remains unclear. Trimming cost V 0 bases and J 3 bases, with 9 bases left between them. The CDR3 covers 15 residues. The germline gives CDR1 SGHRS, CDR2 YFSETQ. The CDR3 protein is CASSLDPPDTGELFF. CDR3 DNA: TGCGCCAGCAGCTTGGATCCCCCGGACACCGGGGAGCTGTTTTTT.

This clonotype appeared many times. This chain uses TRBV20-1 with TRBJ2-3; possibly TRBD2 for D (5 bases). Trimming took off 0 bases at V and 1 base at J, with 14 bases between the two ends. The CDR3 has 16 amino acids. Germline V gene lookup returns CDR1 DFQATT and CDR2 SNEGSKA (reference sequence). CDR3 nucleotides: TGCAGTGCTAGAGATCCAACGGGGTTCGGCACAGATACGCAGTATTTT. Amino acid sequence: CSARDPTGFGTDTQYF.

This clonotype was seen ten or more times. The rearrangement joins TRBV10-1 to TRBJ2-7; D is perhaps TRBD1 (6 bases). Germline CDR1 WNHNN, CDR2 SYGVQD (reference sequence). CDR3 length equals 13 residues. Trimming cost V 5 bases and J 5 bases, with 13 bases left between them. The CDR3 DNA reads as TGCGCCAGCAGTCCCCAGGGGTGGGACGAGCAGTACTTC. Protein product: CASSPQGWDEQYF.

At least ten counts were recorded for this clonotype. The rearrangement joins TRBV7-2 to TRBJ2-1, with 9 nucleotides matching TRBD1. V shed 2 bases and J 6 bases; nucleotides not matched to a gene: 8. Per germline, CDR1 SGHTA and CDR2 FQGNSA. CDR3 length: 16 amino acids. The CDR3 DNA is TGTGCCAGCAGCTTATTGGGGACAGGGTTTGGCAATGAGCAGTTCTTC. This encodes CASSLLGTGFGNEQFF.

This clonotype has at least ten counts. V usage is TRBV9 and J usage is TRBJ1-4, with D possibly TRBD1 on 6 matching bases. CDR1 and CDR2 (germline): SGDLS, YYNGEE. There are 16 residues in the CDR3. V was trimmed by 0 bases and J by 5 bases, leaving 14 bases between them. CDR3 DNA: TGTGCCAGCAGCGTAGCCCCACAGGGTGGGAATGAAAAACTGTTTTTT. Its protein product is CASSVAPQGGNEKLFF.

This clonotype occurred a few times. Because it lacks the conserved phenylalanine or tryptophan at the end, this CDR3 is likely a read error. The genes are TRBV12-3 or TRBV12-4 and TRBJ1-6, with a weak D call TRBD1 (6 bases). Trimming removed 4 bases from V and 9 bases from J, with 13 bases in between. The CDR3 has 14 amino acids. CDR3 nucleotide sequence: TGTGCCAGCAGTTCCGTACAGGGTACTTCACCCCTCCACTGT. Translated: CASSSVQGTSPLHC.

The rearrangement joins TRBV7-9 to TRBJ1-2; 7 nucleotides agree with TRBD1. After removal of 3 bases from V and 6 bases from J, the junction contained 1 base not matched to a gene. Germline V gene sequence: CDR1 SEHNR, CDR2 FQNEAQ (reference sequence). This CDR3 comprises 12 residues. CDR3 DNA sequence: TGTGCCAGCAGCTTTGACAGGGATGGCTACACCTTC. Translated: CASSFDRDGYTF. The full variable domain, completed using reference TRBV7-9 and TRBJ1-2, is DTGVSQNPRHKITKRGQNVTFRCDPISEHNRLYWYRQTLGQGPEFLTYFQNEAQLEKSRLLSDRFSAERPKGSFSTLEIQRTEQGDSAMYLCASSFDRDGYTFGSGTRLTVV.

This clonotype was found many times. The V and J genes are TRBV6-5 and TRBJ2-7; the D gene is possibly TRBD1 (5 bases). V lost 2 bases and J lost 2, with 10 bases in between. The germline gives CDR1 MNHEY, CDR2 SVGAGI. The CDR3 consists of 14 residues. The CDR3 DNA follows: TGTGCCAGCAGTTACCAGGCAGGGACCTACGAGCAGTACTTC. This gives the protein CASSYQAGTYEQYF.

This clonotype was seen ten or more times. At one end the junction does not follow the germline gene, possibly because of a read error. The chain is built from TRBV5-1 and TRBJ2-5, with unresolved D. Germline V lookup: CDR1 SGHRS, CDR2 YFSETQ. The CDR3 runs 15 residues. CDR3: CASSFSDPRQGTQYF. The CDR3, as DNA: TGCGCCAGCAGCTTCTCAGATCCTCGCCAAGGGACCCAGTACTTC.

This clonotype has at least ten counts. The chain has TRBV20-1 and TRBJ2-1; D may be TRBD2 (7 bases). CDR1 and CDR2 (germline): DFQATT, SNEGSKA (reference sequence). The CDR3 spans 15 residues. Trimming stripped 3 bases from V and 0 bases from J, with 12 bases between. The CDR3 nucleotides read TGCAGTGCTAGTAGGGGGGGGAGCTCCTACAATGAGCAGTTCTTC. This gives the protein CSASRGGSSYNEQFF.

This clonotype showed up many times. The rearrangement links TRBV20-1 to TRBJ1-5, with D maybe TRBD1 (5 bases). V dropped 0 bases and J dropped 7 bases, with 10 bases sitting between them. This CDR3 is 13 amino acids long. The germline gives CDR1 DFQATT, CDR2 SNEGSKA (reference sequence). The CDR3 nucleotides are TGCAGTGCTAGAGATCGGGGGGACCAGCCCCAGCATTTT. Amino acids: CSARDRGDQPQHF.

This clonotype was detected ten times or more. This rearrangement joins TRBV20-1 to TRBJ1-6; D is undetermined. V was shortened by 5 bases and J by 8 bases, with 13 bases between the two germline ends. Germline lookup yields CDR1 DFQATT and CDR2 SNEGSKA (reference sequence). CDR3 length: 13 amino acids. CDR3 bases: TGCAGTGCTCCCGGGCCTGGGGATTCACCCCTCCACTTT. It translates to CSAPGPGDSPLHF.

This clonotype was detected ten times or more. The V gene is TRBV5-1, the J gene TRBJ2-2; no definite D call. V was pared by 1 base and J by 0 bases, with 7 bases between. This CDR3 has 15 residues. CDR1 SGHRS and CDR2 YFSETQ come from the germline V gene. CDR3 sequence: CASSLYSPNTGELFF. CDR3 bases: TGCGCCAGCAGCTTGTACAGCCCGAACACCGGGGAGCTGTTTTTT. The complete variable domain, with remaining parts taken from reference TRBV5-1 and TRBJ2-2, reads KAGVTQTPRYLIKTRGQQVTLSCSPISGHRSVSWYQQTPGQGLQFLFEYFSETQRNKGNFPGRFSGRQFSNSRSEMNVSTLELGDSALYLCASSLYSPNTGELFFGEGSRLTVL.

The chain combines TRBV5-1 with TRBJ2-1; D unclear. In germline, CDR1 is SGHRS, CDR2 YFSETQ. Trimming left V 0 bases short and J 0 bases short, with 7 bases between. This CDR3 contains 15 residues. The CDR3 sequence is CASSLAGFSYNEQFF. In DNA form, the CDR3 reads TGCGCCAGCAGCTTGGCCGGATTCTCCTACAATGAGCAGTTCTTC.

At least ten counts were recorded for this clonotype. This chain joins TRBV7-2 and TRBJ2-7; TRBD1 matches at 8 bases. Losses at the gene ends were 4 bases for V and 0 bases for J; bases not matched to a gene: 2. The V gene's germline CDR1 is SGHTA and CDR2 FQGNSA. This CDR3 contains 14 residues. The chain's CDR3 is CASSWGQASYEQYF. CDR3 bases: TGTGCCAGCAGCTGGGGACAGGCCTCCTACGAGCAGTACTTC.